The 23 T cell receptor beta chains below come from one sample, sequenced in a study of blood T cell repertoires in COVID-19. TCRdb's table, derived via immunoSEQ multiplex PCR, lists solely in-frame clones and lacks some. In the table there are over 200,000 clones, roughly 85% of which are singletons. Material for sequencing was PBMCs or T cells enriched from blood (not recorded which). The receptors come from a young man who had recovered from COVID-19.

This CDR3 is CASSQDLKSGFIQPQHF. The DNA of the CDR3 is TGCGCCAGCAGCCAAGATCTAAAGTCGGGGTTTATACAGCCCCAGCATTTT. This chain uses TRBV4-1 with TRBJ1-5; D uncertain. V gave up 0 bases and J gave up 7 bases, with 19 bases separating them. This CDR3 region has 17 residues. Germline V gene sequence: CDR1 MGHRA, CDR2 YSYEKL.

Details on this clone: At one boundary the junction diverges from the germline segment, which might be a read error. The chain combines TRBV13 with TRBJ2-7; TRBD1 matches at 8 bases. CDR1 is PRHDT, CDR2 FYEKMQ, per germline (reference sequence). This CDR3 region has 15 residues. The CDR3 DNA reads as TGTGCCAGCAGCCGCACCGGGACAGGATACCCCTGGGTAGACTTC. This encodes CASSRTGTGYPWVDF.

This sequence joins TRBV19 and TRBJ1-1, with a weak D call TRBD1 (6 bases). Trimming took off 11 bases at V and 10 bases at J, with 23 bases between the two ends. There are 13 residues in the CDR3. The germline V gene has CDR1 LNHDA and CDR2 SQIVND (reference sequence). The CDR3 bases are TGTGCCGCCCGGAACCCAGGGGATTCAGGAGCTTTCTTT. It translates to CAARNPGDSGAFF. The full variable domain, its missing parts supplied by reference TRBV19 and TRBJ1-1, is DGGITQSPKYLFRKEGQNVTLSCEQNLNHDAMYWYRQDPGQGLRLIYYSQIVNDFQKGDIAEGYSVSREKKESFPLTVTSAQKNPTAFYLCAARNPGDSGAFFGQGTRLTVV.

The genes are TRBV6-1 and TRBJ1-3, with D perhaps matching TRBD1 (6 bases). Per germline, CDR1 MNHNS and CDR2 SASEGT. With 2 bases removed from V and 4 bases from J, the gap between germline ends came to 12 bases. The CDR3 runs to 15 residues. The CDR3 region is CASSERGASGNTIYF. The CDR3 DNA is TGTGCCAGCAGTGAACGGGGGGCCTCAGGAAACACCATATATTTT.

CDR3 coding DNA: TGCGCCAGCAGCTTGGGGACTTCCCGGAACACCGGGGAGCTGTTTTTT. Translating it yields CASSLGTSRNTGELFF. This chain connects TRBV5-1 to TRBJ2-2; D perhaps matches TRBD2 (5 bases). The V gene's germline CDR1 is SGHRS and CDR2 YFSETQ. The germline V and J ends were trimmed by 0 bases and 1 base, with 10 bases remaining between them. The CDR3 sequence is 16 residues long.

The chain is built from TRBV14 and TRBJ1-2; 7 bases match TRBD1. J lost 5 bases, V lost 0 bases, and 6 bases had no gene match. The CDR3 loop spans 15 amino acids. CDR1 and CDR2 (germline): SGHDN, FVKESK. In nucleotides, the CDR3 is TGTGCCAGCAGCCAAGATCATGGCAGGGGGTATGGCTACACCTTC. Translation gives CASSQDHGRGYGYTF.

The chain joins TRBV4-3 to TRBJ2-7; 8 nucleotides match TRBD2. Per germline, CDR1 LGHNA and CDR2 YSLEER. The CDR3 length is 16 residues. Trimming took 0 bases from V and 6 from J; bases not matched to a gene: 10. The CDR3 DNA is TGCGCCAGCAGCCAAGAGGTGCGCCGGGGGGGCCGCGAGCAGTACTTC. Translated: CASSQEVRRGGREQYF.

The chain combines TRBV9 with TRBJ1-5, with 7 bases that match TRBD1. V lost 4 bases, J lost 1 base, and 5 bases stayed unmatched. The CDR3 totals 15 residues. Germline V gene sequence: CDR1 SGDLS, CDR2 YYNGEE. CDR3 region: CASSLGTDSNQPQHF. Here the CDR3 DNA reads TGTGCCAGCAGCCTTGGGACAGACAGCAATCAGCCCCAGCATTTT.

V usage is TRBV3-1 (or the pseudogene TRBV3-2) and J usage is TRBJ1-1; the match to TRBD1 covers 10 bases. The germline V gene encodes CDR1 LGHDT and CDR2 YNNKEL (reference sequence). Unmatched junction bases numbered 5, after V lost 1 base and J lost 9 bases. This CDR3 is built from 14 residues. The CDR3 coding sequence is TGTGCCAGCAGCCAAGGGGGACAGGGGCGGCAAGCTTTCTTT. Protein sequence: CASSQGGQGRQAFF.

The chain recombines TRBV7-9 with TRBJ2-1, with a possible D match to TRBD1 (5 bases). V was shortened by 2 bases and J by 13 bases, with 15 bases between the two germline ends. The germline gives CDR1 SEHNR, CDR2 FQNEAQ (reference sequence). CDR3 length: 13 amino acids. CDR3 bases: TGTGCCAGCAGCTTACCGGTGACAGCCACTCAGTTCTTC. It translates to CASSLPVTATQFF. Complete variable domain (other parts from reference TRBV7-9 and TRBJ2-1): DTGVSQNPRHKITKRGQNVTFRCDPISEHNRLYWYRQTLGQGPEFLTYFQNEAQLEKSRLLSDRFSAERPKGSFSTLEIQRTEQGDSAMYLCASSLPVTATQFFGPGTRLTVL.

This clone was detected only once. This chain connects TRBV3-1 (or the pseudogene TRBV3-2) to TRBJ2-3, with 16 bases identical to TRBD2. V dropped 1 base and J dropped 4; count of bases not matched to a gene: 5. Germline CDR1 and CDR2: LGHDT and YNNKEL (reference sequence). This CDR3 comprises 18 residues. The CDR3 is CASSQASGTSGGADTQYF. The CDR3 region has the DNA TGTGCCAGCAGCCAAGCCTCCGGGACTAGCGGGGGGGCAGATACGCAGTATTTT.

CDR3 region: CASSKEGGTGMNTEAFF. The CDR3 DNA reads TGTGCCAGCAGCAAAGAGGGTGGGACAGGGATGAACACTGAAGCTTTCTTT. This chain uses TRBV21-1 with TRBJ1-1; the D call in the table, TRBD1, was not verified against the DNA. TRBV21-1 is a recognized pseudogene. This CDR3 contains 17 residues.

The rearrangement links TRBV6-9 to TRBJ1-3, with unresolved D. This CDR3 is 16 amino acids long. CDR1 and CDR2 (germline): MNHGY, SVAAGI. With 6 bases removed from V and 0 bases from J, the gap between germline ends came to 15 bases. CDR3 loop: CASSARQRDSGNTIYF. The CDR3 DNA sequence: TGTGCCAGCAGCGCGCGTCAAAGAGACTCTGGAAACACCATATATTTT.

The chain carries TRBV5-6 and TRBJ1-5; D not certain. Trimming took 1 base from V and 5 from J, leaving 4 bases between them. There are 12 residues in the CDR3. The germline V gene encodes CDR1 SGHDT and CDR2 YYEEEE. The CDR3 DNA reads as TGTGCCAGCAGCTTGCAGGATCAGCCCCAGCATTTT. Its protein is CASSLQDQPQHF.

V is TRBV18 and J is TRBJ2-4; 8 positions agree with TRBD1. Germline lookup yields CDR1 KGHSH and CDR2 LQKENI. The CDR3 contains 17 residues. V lost 4 bases and J lost 0; bases outside the gene matches: 8. CDR3 loop: CASSLQGQGLAKNIQYF. CDR3 in DNA: TGTGCCAGCTCACTACAAGGACAGGGCCTAGCCAAAAACATTCAGTACTTC.

The V and J genes are TRBV7-6 and TRBJ2-7; a weak D match, TRBD2 (7 bases). With 5 bases removed from V and 3 bases from J, the gap between germline ends came to 17 bases. Germline lookup yields CDR1 SGHVS and CDR2 FNYEAQ. CDR3 length: 15 residues. CDR3 amino acids: CASSPSGGGGYEQYF. DNA for the CDR3: TGTGCCAGCAGCCCATCGGGCGGGGGCGGCTACGAGCAGTACTTC.

The chain recombines TRBV7-9 with TRBJ1-2; 8 positions agree with TRBD1. The V segment lost 0 bases and the J segment 4 bases; nucleotides outside the gene matches: 1. This CDR3 contains 14 residues. Germline CDR1 SEHNR, CDR2 FQNEAQ (reference sequence). Here the CDR3 DNA reads TGTGCCAGCAGCTTAGCGGGACAGGCCTATGGCTACACCTTC. Translating it yields CASSLAGQAYGYTF.

V and J are TRBV4-3 and TRBJ1-2; D is unresolved. Germline V lookup: CDR1 LGHNA, CDR2 YSLEER. The length of the CDR3 is 14 residues. V gave up 1 base and J gave up 2 bases, with 8 bases separating them. CDR3: CASSQVPGNYGYTF. CDR3 DNA: TGCGCCAGCAGCCAAGTACCCGGGAACTATGGCTACACCTTC.

The chain joins TRBV10-3 to TRBJ2-2; TRBD2 aligns across 12 bases. J gave up 3 bases and V 6 bases, and 5 bases lay outside the gene matches. Per germline, CDR1 ENHRY and CDR2 SYGVKD. CDR3 size: 16 residues. The CDR3 nucleotides read TGTGCCATCAGCGGCGGACTAGCGGGGTACACCGGGGAGCTGTTTTTT. It yields the protein CAISGGLAGYTGELFF.

The CDR3 sequence is CASSHIGDSNSPLHF. The CDR3 DNA reads as TGCGCCAGCAGCCACATAGGAGACAGTAATTCACCCCTCCACTTT. The chain couples TRBV5-1 to TRBJ1-6, with a possible D match to TRBD1 (5 bases). Germline CDR1 reads SGHRS; CDR2 reads YFSETQ. Deletions cut 4 bases from V and 6 bases from J, with 14 bases between. There are 15 residues in the CDR3.

This clone occurred a few times. The CDR3 DNA is TGCGCCAGCAGCCAAGATCTTGGGCTTAATTCACCCCTCCACTTT. Translated: CASSQDLGLNSPLHF. The chain carries TRBV4-1 and TRBJ1-6; unclear D gene. Germline assignment: CDR1 MGHRA and CDR2 YSYEKL. The CDR3 is 15 amino acids. Trimming took off 0 bases at V and 6 bases at J, with 9 bases between the two ends.

This clone was counted once. The rearrangement joins TRBV11-1 to TRBJ1-2; 8 nucleotides agree with TRBD1. The CDR3 contains 13 residues. Germline V CDR1 and CDR2: SGHAT, FQDESV (reference sequence). The V segment lost 5 bases and the J segment 5 bases; nucleotides outside the gene matches: 4. The CDR3 DNA is TGTGCCAGCAGCCTACAGGGGGGATATGGCTACACCTTC. Protein sequence: CASSLQGGYGYTF.

This clone has at least ten counts. At the DNA level, this CDR3 is encoded by other sequences in the same sample as well. The chain employs TRBV7-4 and TRBJ1-5; possible D gene TRBD1, 6 bases. The ends were cut back, 8 bases at V and 1 base at J, with 21 bases in the middle. The germline V gene has CDR1 SGHVT and CDR2 SQSDAQ. The CDR3 is made up of 17 amino acids. CDR3 coding DNA: TGTGCCAGCCGCGACGGATACGGGGGGGGCAGCAATCAGCCCCAGCATTTT. This encodes CASRDGYGGGSNQPQHF.